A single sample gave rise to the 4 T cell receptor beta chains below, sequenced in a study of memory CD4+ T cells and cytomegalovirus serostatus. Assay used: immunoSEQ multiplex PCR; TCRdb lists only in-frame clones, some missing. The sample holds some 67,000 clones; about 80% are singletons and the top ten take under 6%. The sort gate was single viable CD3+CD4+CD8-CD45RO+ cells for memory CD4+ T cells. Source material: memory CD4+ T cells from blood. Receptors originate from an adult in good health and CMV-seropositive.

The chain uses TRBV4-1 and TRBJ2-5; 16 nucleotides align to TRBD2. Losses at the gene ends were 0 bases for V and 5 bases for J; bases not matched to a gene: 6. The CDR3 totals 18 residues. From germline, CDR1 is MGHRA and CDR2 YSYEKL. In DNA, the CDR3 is TGCGCCAGCAGCCAAGAGGGACTAGCGGGGGGGCGGAGGGAGACCCAGTACTTC. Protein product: CASSQEGLAGGRRETQYF.

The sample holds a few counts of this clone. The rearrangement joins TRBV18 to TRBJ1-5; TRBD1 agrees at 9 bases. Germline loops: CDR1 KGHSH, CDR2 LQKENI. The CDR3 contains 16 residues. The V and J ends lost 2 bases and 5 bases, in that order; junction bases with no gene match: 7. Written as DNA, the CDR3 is TGTGCCAGCTCACCAATTCGTGACAGGGGGTATCAGCCCCAGCATTTT. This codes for CASSPIRDRGYQPQHF.

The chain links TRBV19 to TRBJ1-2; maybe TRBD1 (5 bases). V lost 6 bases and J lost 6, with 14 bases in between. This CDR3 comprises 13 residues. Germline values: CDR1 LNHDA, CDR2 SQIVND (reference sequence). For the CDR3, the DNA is TGTGCCAGTAGCGACAGACTTTTAAATGGCTACACCTTC. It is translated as CASSDRLLNGYTF.

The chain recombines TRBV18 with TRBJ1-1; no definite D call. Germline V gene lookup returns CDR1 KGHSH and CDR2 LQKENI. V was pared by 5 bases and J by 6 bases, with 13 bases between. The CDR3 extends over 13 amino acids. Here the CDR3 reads CASSSHDGSEAFF. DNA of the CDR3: TGTGCCAGCTCATCTCACGACGGCTCTGAAGCTTTCTTT.